Listed here is a single T cell receptor (beta chain). V was cut by 5 bases and J by 3 bases, with 7 bases left in between. The CDR3 spans 14 residues. From germline, CDR1 is KGHDR and CDR2 SFDVKD. The sample is drawn from a study of blood T cell repertoires in COVID-19. Sequencing was performed with immunoSEQ multiplex PCR; in TCRdb, only in-frame clones are kept and a portion is missing. The repertoire holds 120,000 or so clones, around 63% seen once, with about 2.2% in the top ten. Sequencing was carried out using peripheral blood. The clonotype was recovered from a woman aged 70-85 years with acute or convalescent COVID-19. The V and J genes are TRBV24-1 and TRBJ1-6; the D gene is possibly TRBD1 (5 bases). The chain's CDR3 is CATSADSYNSPLHF. CDR3 bases: TGTGCCACCAGTGCCGACAGCTATAATTCACCCCTCCACTTT.